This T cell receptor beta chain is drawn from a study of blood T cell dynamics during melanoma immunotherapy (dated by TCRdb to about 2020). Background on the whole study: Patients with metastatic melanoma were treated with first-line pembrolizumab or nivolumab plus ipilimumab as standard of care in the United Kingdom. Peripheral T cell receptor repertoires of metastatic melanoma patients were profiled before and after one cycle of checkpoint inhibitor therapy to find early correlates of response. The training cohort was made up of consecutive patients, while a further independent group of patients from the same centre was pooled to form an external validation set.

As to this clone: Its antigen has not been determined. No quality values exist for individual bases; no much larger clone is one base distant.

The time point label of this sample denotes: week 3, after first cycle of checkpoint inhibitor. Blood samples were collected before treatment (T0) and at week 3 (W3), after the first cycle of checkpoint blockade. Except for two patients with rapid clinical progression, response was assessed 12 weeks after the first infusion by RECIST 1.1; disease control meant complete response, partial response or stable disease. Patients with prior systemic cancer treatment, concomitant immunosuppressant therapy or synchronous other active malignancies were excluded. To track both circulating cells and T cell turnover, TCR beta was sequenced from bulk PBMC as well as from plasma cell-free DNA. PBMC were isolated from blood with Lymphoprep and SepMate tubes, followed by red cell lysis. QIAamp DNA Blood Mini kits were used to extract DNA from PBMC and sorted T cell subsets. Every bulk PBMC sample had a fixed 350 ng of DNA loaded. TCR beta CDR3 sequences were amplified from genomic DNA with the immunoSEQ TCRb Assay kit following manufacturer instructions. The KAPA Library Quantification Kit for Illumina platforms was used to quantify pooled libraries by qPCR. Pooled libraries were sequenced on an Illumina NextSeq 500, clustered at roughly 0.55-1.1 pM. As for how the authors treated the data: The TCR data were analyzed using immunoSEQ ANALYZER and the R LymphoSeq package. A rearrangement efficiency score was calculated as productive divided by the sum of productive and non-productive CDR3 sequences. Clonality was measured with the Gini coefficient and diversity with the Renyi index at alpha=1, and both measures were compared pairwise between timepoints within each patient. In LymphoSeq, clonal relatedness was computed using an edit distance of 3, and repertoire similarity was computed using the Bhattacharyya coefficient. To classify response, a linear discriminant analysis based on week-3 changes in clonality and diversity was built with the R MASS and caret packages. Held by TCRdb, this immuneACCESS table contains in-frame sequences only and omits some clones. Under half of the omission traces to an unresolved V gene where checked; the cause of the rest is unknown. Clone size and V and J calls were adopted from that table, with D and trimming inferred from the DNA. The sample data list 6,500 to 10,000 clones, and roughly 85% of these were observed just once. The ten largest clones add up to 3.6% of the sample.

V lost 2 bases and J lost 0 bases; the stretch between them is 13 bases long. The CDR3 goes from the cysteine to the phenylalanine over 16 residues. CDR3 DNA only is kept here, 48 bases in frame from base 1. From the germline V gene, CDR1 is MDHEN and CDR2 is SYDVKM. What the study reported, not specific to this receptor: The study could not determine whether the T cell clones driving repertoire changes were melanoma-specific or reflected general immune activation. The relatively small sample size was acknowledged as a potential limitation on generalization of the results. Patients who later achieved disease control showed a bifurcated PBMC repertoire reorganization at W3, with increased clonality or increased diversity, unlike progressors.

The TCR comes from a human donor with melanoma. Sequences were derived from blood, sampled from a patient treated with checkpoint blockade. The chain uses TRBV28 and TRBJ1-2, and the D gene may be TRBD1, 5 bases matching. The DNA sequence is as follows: TGTGCCAGCAGTTTAGTGGGCGACAGCACTAACTATGGCTACACCTTC. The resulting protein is CASSLVGDSTNYGYTF.